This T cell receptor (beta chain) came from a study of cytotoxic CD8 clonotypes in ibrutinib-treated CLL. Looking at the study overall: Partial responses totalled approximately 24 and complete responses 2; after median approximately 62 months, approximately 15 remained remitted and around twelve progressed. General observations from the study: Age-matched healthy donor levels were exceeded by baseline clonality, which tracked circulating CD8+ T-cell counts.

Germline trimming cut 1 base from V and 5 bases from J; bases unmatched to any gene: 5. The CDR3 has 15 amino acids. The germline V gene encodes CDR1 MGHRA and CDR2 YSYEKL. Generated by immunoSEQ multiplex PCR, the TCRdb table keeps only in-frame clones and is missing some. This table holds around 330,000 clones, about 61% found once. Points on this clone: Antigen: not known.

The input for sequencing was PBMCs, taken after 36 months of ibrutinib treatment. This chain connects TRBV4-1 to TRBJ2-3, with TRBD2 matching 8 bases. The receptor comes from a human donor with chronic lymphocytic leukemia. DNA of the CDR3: TGCGCCAGCAGCCAAGGGGATAGCGGGGTAGATACGCAGTATTTT. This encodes CASSQGDSGVDTQYF.